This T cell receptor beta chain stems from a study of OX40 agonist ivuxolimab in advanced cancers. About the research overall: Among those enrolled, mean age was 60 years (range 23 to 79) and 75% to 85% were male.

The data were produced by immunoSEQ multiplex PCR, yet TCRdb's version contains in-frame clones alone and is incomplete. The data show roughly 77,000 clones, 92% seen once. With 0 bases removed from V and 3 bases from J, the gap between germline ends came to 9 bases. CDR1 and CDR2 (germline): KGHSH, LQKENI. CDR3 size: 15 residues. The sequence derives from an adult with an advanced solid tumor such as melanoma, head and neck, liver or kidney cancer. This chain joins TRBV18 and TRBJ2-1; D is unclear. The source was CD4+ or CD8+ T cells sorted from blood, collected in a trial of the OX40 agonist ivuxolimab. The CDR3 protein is CASSPPGRGYNEQFF. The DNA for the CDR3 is TGTGCCAGCTCACCACCGGGCAGAGGCTACAATGAGCAGTTCTTC.